This T cell receptor (beta chain) was obtained from a study of blood T cell repertoires in COVID-19 (dated by TCRdb to 2018 to 2020). Broadly, across the study: Collaborator samples came from the United States, Italy and Spain and covered acute and convalescent phases of COVID-19. The material from the prospective study consisted of cDNA or gDNA derived from T cells, B-cell-depleted T cells, or PBMCs. Subjects who had been exposed to COVID-19, were actively infected with it, or had recovered from it provided the deeply sampled blood TCRbeta repertoires that made up the dataset. The repertoires were released in a freely available public database meant as a resource for research on the immune response to SARS-CoV-2. The samples were drawn from two sources: the first 160 participants of the ongoing ImmuneRACE study, and some 1,300 subjects contributed by 6 global collaborators. A de-identified subject ID, COVID-19 status, age in years and sex were almost always included in the sample metadata. HLA class I and class II types, where available, came from metadata supplied by the sample provider rather than from assay-based typing. Points the paper makes about the study in general: The amount of clinical and demographic metadata varied by source and participant and was provided uncurated.

Concerning this clone itself: Its binding antigen is unknown. No much larger clone exists at a distance of one base, and base qualities are not known.

Whole blood was collected in K2EDTA tubes by collaborating institutions according to the institutions' own protocols. For TCRbeta analysis, collaborators shipped samples as frozen whole blood, isolated PBMCs, or DNA extracted from either of those sample types. TCRbeta CDR3 regions were amplified from genomic DNA by means of the immunoSEQ Assay, a bias-controlled multiplex PCR. The source study handled its data this way. Nucleated cell counts per sample were estimated from amplification of reference gene primers within the assay. To quantify the absolute abundance of each unique TCRbeta CDR3 rearrangement, sequence reads were collapsed and filtered. For each sample, productive Simpson clonality was calculated as the square root of Simpson's diversity index over productive rearrangements. TCRdb stores this immuneACCESS table with in-frame sequences only. Part of the clones is absent; in the studies checked, under half of the shortfall reflects unresolved V genes, and no reason is known for the rest. The V and J calls and clone size were taken over from that table, and D and trimming were inferred from the DNA. This sample gives 200,000 to 250,000 clones in total; about 83% of them show up just once. Roughly 12% of the sample belongs to the ten largest clones.

For CDR1 and CDR2, the germline V gene lists SGHRS and YFSETQ. The germline V end is reduced by 4 bases and the J end by 6 bases; junction bases left unmatched: 5. The CDR3 goes from the cysteine to the phenylalanine over 15 residues. This entry keeps only the CDR3 DNA: 45 bases, framed from base 1. The chain was built from TRBV5-1 and TRBJ1-5; 12 bases in the junction line up with TRBD1. The receptor comes from a man older than 75 with acute or convalescent COVID-19. The sample was peripheral blood. The DNA is TGCGCCAGCAGCCGGGACAGGGGGCCAGGTCAGCCCCAGCATTTT. The encoded protein is CASSRDRGPGQPQHF.